The sequence of this T cell receptor beta chain was determined in a study of T cells after yellow fever vaccination. TCRdb analysed the 5' RACE reads with MiXCR anew, one entry per CDR3 protein. This sample carries some 110,000 distinct CDR3 sequences, around 6.7% of them seen once, and the ten largest clones take around 2.6%. Trimming cost V 2 bases and J 6 bases, with 7 bases left between them. This CDR3 spans 12 amino acids. CDR1 and CDR2 (germline): SGHRS, YFSETQ. This clonotype was observed many times. The specimen comprised CD4+ T cells sorted from PBMCs, sampled about 49 days after the first yellow fever vaccination. This sequence was found in a man between 18 and 29 years old who received the YFV17D yellow fever vaccine. The rearrangement links TRBV5-1 to TRBJ2-3, with D possibly called TRBD1 or TRBD2 (5 bases each). The DNA of the CDR3 is TGCGCCAGCAGCTTTGAGGGGGATACGCAGTATTTT. Amino acid sequence: CASSFEGDTQYF.